This T cell receptor beta chain is from a study of OX40 agonist ivuxolimab in advanced cancers. Sequencing used immunoSEQ multiplex PCR; TCRdb keeps in-frame clones, though not all of them. The sample holds some 69,000 clones, 88% seen once. The CDR3 spans 15 residues. CDR1 is SNHLY and CDR2 is FYNNEI in the germline V gene. The V segment lost 4 bases and the J segment 6 bases; nucleotides outside the gene matches: 6. This chain links TRBV2 with TRBJ2-2; TRBD2 matches 9 bases. This TCR derives from an adult with an advanced solid tumor such as melanoma, head and neck, liver or kidney cancer. The sample was CD4+ or CD8+ T cells sorted from blood, taken in a trial of the OX40 agonist ivuxolimab. CDR3 in amino acids: CASSGLAGGPGELFF. The CDR3, as DNA: TGTGCCAGCAGTGGCTTGGCGGGAGGGCCCGGGGAGCTGTTTTTT.